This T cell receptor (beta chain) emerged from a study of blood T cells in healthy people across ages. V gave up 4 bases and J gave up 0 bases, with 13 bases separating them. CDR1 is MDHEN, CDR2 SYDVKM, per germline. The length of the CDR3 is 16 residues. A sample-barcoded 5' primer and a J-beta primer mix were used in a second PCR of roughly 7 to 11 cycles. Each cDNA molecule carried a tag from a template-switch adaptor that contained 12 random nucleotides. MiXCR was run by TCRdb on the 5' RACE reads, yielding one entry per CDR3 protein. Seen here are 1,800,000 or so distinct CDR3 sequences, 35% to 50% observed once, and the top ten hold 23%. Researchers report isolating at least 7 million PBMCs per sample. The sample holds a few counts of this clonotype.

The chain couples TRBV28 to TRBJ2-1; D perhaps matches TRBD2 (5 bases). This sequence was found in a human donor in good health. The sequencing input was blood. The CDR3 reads CASSSTAEYSYNEQFF. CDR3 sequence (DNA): TGTGCCAGCAGTTCAACAGCGGAGTACTCCTACAATGAGCAGTTCTTC.